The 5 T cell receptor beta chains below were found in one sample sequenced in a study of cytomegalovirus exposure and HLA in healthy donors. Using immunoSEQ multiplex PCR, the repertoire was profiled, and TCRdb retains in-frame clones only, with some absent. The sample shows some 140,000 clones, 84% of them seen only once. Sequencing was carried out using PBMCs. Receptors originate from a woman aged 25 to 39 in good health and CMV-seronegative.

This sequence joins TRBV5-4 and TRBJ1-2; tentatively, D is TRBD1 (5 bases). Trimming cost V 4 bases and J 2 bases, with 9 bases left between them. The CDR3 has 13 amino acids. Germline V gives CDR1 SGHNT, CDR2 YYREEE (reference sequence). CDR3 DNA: TGTGCCAGCAGCCGAACAGGAAACTATGGCTACACCTTC. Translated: CASSRTGNYGYTF.

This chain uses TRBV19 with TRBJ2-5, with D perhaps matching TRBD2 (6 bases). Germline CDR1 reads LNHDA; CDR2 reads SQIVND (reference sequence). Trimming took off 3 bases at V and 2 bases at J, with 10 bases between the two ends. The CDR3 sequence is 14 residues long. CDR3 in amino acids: CASSIGGRQETQYF. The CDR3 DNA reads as TGTGCCAGTAGTATCGGAGGGAGGCAAGAGACCCAGTACTTC.

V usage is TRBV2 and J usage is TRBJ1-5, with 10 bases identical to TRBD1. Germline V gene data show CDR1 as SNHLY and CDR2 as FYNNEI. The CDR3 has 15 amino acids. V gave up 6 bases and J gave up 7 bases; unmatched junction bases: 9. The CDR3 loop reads CASREDRGNGQPQHF. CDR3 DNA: TGTGCCAGCAGGGAGGACAGGGGGAACGGGCAGCCCCAGCATTTT.

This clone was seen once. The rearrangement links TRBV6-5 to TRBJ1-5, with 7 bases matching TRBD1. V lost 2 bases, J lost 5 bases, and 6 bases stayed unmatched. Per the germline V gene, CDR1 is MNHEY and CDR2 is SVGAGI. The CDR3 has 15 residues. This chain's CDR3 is CASSYRDSGYQPQHF. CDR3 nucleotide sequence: TGTGCCAGCAGTTACCGGGACAGTGGTTATCAGCCCCAGCATTTT.

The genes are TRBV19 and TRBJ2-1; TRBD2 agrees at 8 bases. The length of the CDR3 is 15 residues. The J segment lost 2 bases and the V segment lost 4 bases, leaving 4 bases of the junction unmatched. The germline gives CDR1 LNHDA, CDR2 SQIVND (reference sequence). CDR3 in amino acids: CASSSGGKTYNEQFF. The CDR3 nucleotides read TGTGCCAGTAGTAGCGGGGGGAAAACCTACAATGAGCAGTTCTTC.